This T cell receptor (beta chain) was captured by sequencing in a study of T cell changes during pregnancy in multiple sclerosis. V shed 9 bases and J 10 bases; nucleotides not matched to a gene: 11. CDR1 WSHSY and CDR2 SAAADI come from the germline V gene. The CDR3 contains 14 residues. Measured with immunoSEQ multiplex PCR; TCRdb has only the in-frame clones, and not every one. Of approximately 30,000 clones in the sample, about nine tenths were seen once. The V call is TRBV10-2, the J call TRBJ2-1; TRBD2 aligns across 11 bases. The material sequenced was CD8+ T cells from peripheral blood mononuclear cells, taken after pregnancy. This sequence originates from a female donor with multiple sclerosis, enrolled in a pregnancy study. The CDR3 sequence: CASKVAGGLGEQFF. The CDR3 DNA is TGCGCCAGTAAAGTAGCGGGGGGGCTAGGAGAGCAGTTCTTC.